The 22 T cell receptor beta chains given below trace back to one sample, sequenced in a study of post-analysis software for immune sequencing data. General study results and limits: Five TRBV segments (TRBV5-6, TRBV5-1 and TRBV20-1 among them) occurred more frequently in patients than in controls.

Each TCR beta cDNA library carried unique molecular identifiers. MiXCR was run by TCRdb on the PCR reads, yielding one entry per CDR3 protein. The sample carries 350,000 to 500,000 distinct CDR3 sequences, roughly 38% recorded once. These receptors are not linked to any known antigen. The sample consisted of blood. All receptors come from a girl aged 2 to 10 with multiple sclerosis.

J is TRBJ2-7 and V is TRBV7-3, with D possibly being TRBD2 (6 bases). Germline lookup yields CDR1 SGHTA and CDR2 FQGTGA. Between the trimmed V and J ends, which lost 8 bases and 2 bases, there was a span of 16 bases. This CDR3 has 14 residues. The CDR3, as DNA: TGTGCCAGCGTGCTCCCCGGCGGGGCCTACGAGCAGTACTTC. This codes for CASVLPGGAYEQYF.

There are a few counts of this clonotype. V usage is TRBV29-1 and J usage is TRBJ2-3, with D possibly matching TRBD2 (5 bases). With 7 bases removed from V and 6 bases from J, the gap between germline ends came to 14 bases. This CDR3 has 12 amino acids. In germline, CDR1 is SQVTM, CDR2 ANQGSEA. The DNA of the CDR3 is TGCAGCGCCGAAAGGGAGTTGGATACGCAGTATTTT. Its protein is CSAERELDTQYF.

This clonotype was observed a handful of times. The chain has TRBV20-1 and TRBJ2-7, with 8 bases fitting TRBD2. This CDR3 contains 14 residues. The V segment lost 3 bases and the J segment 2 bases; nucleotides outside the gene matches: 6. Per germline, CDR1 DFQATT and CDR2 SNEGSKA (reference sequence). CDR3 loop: CSARRLAGPYEQYF. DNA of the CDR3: TGCAGTGCTAGGCGTCTAGCGGGTCCCTACGAGCAGTACTTC.

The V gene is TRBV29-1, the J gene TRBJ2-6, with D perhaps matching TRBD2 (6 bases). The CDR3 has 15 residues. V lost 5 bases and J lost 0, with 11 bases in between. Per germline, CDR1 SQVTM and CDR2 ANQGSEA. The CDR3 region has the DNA TGCAGCGTTATGGCGGGGAGCTCTGGGGCCAACGTCCTGACTTTC. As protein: CSVMAGSSGANVLTF.

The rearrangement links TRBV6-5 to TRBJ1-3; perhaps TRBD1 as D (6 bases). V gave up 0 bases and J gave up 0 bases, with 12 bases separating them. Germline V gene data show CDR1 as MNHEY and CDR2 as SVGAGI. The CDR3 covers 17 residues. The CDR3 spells CASSYSRQASSGNTIYF. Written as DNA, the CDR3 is TGTGCCAGCAGTTACTCCCGACAGGCCAGCTCTGGAAACACCATATATTTT.

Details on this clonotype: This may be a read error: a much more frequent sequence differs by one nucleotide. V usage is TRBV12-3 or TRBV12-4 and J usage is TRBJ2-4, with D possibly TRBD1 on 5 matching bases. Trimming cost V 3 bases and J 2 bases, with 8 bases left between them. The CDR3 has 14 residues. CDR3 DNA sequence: TGTGCCAGCAGTTTGACAGTAACCAAAAACATTCAGTACTTC. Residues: CASSLTVTKNIQYF.

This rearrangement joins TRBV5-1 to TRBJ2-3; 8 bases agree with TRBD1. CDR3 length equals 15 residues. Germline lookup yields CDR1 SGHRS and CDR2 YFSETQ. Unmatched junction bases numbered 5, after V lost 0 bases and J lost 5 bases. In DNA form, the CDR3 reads TGCGCCAGCAGCTTGGCCTTCGGACAGGGAGATACGCAGTATTTT. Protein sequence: CASSLAFGQGDTQYF. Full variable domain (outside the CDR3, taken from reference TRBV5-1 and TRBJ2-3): KAGVTQTPRYLIKTRGQQVTLSCSPISGHRSVSWYQQTPGQGLQFLFEYFSETQRNKGNFPGRFSGRQFSNSRSEMNVSTLELGDSALYLCASSLAFGQGDTQYFGPGTRLTVL.

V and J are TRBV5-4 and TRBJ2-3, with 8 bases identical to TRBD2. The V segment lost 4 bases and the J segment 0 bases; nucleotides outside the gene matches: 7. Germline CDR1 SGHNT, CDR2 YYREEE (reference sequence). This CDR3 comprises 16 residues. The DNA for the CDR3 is TGTGCCAGCAGCGATTCCGGGACTAGGAGCACAGATACGCAGTATTTT. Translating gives CASSDSGTRSTDTQYF.

CDR3 coding DNA: TGTGCCAGCAGCTCACCCCTCGCTCAGGAGCAGTTCTTC. Amino acid sequence: CASSSPLAQEQFF. The rearrangement uses TRBV7-9 and TRBJ2-1, with D uncertain. The CDR3 is made up of 13 amino acids. V lost 4 bases to trimming and J lost 10 bases, with 14 bases between them. Germline CDR1 SEHNR, CDR2 FQNEAQ (reference sequence).

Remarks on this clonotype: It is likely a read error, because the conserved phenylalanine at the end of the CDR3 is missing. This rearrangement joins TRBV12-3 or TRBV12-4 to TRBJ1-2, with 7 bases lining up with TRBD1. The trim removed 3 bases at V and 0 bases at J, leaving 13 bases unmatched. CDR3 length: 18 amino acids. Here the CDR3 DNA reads TGTGCCAGCAGTTTCAACCCCTTAGGGGACAGAACTAACTATGGCTACACCTTA. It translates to CASSFNPLGDRTNYGYTL.

Written as DNA, the CDR3 is TGTGCCATCCGGGGACAGGGGGACAATGAGCAGTTCTTC. Translating gives CAIRGQGDNEQFF. The chain carries TRBV6-2 or TRBV6-3 and TRBJ2-1, with 11 positions matching TRBD1. Germline values: CDR1 MNHEY, CDR2 SVGEGT. The junction had 4 bases not matched to a gene; V was cut back by 10 bases and J by 5 bases. The CDR3 is made up of 13 amino acids.

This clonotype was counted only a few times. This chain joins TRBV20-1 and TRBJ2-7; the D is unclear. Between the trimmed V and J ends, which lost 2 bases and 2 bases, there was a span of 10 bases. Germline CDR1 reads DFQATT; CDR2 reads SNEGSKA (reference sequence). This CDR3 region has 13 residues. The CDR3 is CSARSDLPYEQYF. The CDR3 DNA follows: TGCAGTGCTAGAAGCGACTTACCCTACGAGCAGTACTTC.

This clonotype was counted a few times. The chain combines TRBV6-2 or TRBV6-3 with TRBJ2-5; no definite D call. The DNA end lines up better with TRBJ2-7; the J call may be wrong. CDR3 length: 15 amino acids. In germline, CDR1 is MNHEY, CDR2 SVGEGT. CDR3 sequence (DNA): TGTGCCAGCAGTTACTCGATAGGTGCATCGATCGAGCAGTACTTC. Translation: CASSYSIGASIEQYF.

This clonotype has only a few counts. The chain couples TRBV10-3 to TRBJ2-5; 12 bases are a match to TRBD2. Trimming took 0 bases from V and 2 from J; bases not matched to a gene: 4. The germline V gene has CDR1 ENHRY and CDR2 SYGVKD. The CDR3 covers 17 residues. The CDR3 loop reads CAISESLAGGTQETQYF. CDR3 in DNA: TGTGCCATCAGTGAGTCACTAGCGGGGGGTACTCAAGAGACCCAGTACTTC.

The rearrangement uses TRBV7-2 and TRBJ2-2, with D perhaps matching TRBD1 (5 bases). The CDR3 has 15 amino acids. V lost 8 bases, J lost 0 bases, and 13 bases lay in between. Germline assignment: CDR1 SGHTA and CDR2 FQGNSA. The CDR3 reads CASGPQGTNTGELFF. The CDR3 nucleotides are TGTGCCAGCGGACCGCAGGGCACGAACACCGGGGAGCTGTTTTTT. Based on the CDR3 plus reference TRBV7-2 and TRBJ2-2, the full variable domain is GAGVSQSPSNKVTEKGKDVELRCDPISGHTALYWYRQSLGQGLEFLIYFQGNSAPDKSGLPSDRFSAERTGGSVSTLTIQRTQQEDSAVYLCASGPQGTNTGELFFGEGSRLTVL.

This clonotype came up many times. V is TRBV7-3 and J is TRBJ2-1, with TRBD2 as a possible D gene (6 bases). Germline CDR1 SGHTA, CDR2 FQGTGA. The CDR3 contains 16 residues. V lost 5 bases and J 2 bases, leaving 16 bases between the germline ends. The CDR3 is CASSVDSASAYNEQFF. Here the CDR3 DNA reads TGTGCCAGCAGCGTTGACAGCGCTAGCGCCTACAATGAGCAGTTCTTC. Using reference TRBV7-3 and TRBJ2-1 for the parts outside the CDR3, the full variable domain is GAGVSQTPSNKVTEKGKYVELRCDPISGHTALYWYRQSLGQGPEFLIYFQGTGAADDSGLPNDRFFAVRPEGSVSTLKIQRTERGDSAVYLCASSVDSASAYNEQFFGPGTRLTVL.

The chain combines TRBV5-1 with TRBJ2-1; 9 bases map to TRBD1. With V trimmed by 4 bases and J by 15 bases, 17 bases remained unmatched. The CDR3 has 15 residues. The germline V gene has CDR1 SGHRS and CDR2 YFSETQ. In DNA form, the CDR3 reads TGCGCCAGCAGCGGCGGGACAGGGACCTCCCATGCCTCGTTCTTC. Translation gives CASSGGTGTSHASFF.

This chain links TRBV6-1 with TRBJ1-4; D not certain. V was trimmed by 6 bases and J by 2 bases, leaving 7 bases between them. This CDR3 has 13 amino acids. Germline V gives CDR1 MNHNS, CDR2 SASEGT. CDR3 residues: CASRSDTNEKLFF. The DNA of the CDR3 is TGTGCCAGCAGATCGGACACTAATGAAAAACTGTTTTTT.

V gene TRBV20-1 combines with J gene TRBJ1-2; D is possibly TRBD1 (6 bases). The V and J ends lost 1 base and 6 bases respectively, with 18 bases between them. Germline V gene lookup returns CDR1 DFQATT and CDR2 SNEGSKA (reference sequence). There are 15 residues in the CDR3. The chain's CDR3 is CSARGGLTGFHGYTF. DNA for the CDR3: TGCAGTGCTAGAGGGGGACTAACAGGGTTCCATGGCTACACCTTC.

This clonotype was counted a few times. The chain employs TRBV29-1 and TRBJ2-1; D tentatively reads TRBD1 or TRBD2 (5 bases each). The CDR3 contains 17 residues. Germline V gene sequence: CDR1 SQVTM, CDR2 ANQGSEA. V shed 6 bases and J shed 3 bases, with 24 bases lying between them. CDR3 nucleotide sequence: TGCAGCGTAGACCGGGACCCAATCACCCGACTCTACAATGAGCAGTTCTTC. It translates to CSVDRDPITRLYNEQFF.

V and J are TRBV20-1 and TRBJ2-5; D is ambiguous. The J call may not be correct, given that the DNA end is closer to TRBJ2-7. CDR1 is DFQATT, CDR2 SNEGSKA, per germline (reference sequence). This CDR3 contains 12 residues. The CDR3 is CSASIRFDEQYF. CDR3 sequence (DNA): TGCAGTGCTAGTATCAGGTTTGACGAGCAGTACTTC.

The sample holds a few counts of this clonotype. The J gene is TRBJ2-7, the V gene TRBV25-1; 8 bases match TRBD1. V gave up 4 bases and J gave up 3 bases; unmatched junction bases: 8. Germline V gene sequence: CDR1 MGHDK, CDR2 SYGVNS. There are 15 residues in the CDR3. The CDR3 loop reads CASSGGTGGFYEQYF. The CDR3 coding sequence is TGTGCCAGCAGTGGGGGGACAGGCGGTTTCTACGAGCAGTACTTC.